Reported below is one TCR beta chain. Its antigen is still unknown. No base quality values were provided; no much bigger clone lies one nucleotide off. The donors were included in the validation cohort of roughly 120 subjects, a group kept apart from the approximately 700-subject first cohort. This entry is derived from a study of cytomegalovirus exposure and HLA in healthy donors (dated by TCRdb to 2016 to 2017). About the full investigation: The roughly 650 repertoires of the first cohort and the 110 or so validation repertoires were produced on the same platform, according to a later analysis. The study aimed to test whether cataloging public T cell receptors could reveal signatures of past pathogen exposure. Besides the first cohort of around 670 subjects, a separate validation cohort made up of over a hundred different subjects was used. To predict cytomegalovirus infection status, the study combined high-throughput TCR immunosequencing, statistical association of individual TCRs with disease status, and machine learning. Overall study results and their limits: It was suggested by the authors that the approach could potentially be generalized to other disease states and immunological phenotypes. A total of around 150 TCR beta chains were listed by the study as associated with cytomegalovirus. A few of the identified cytomegalovirus-associated TCR beta chains were confirmed in vitro to be specific for cytomegalovirus antigens. The validation cohort had no HLA typing available for a later analysis, so co-occurrence within that cohort was assessed over all 110 or so repertoires. The classifier was reported to diagnose cytomegalovirus status with high specificity and sensitivity in both the original cohort and the validation cohort. Across donors, most TCR sequences were observed very rarely, whereas some public TCRs were present in many individuals. In a later analysis, TCRs clustered in the first cohort were found to also tend to co-occur in the roughly 130 validation repertoires, with roughly 93% of cluster scores above 0.

The method behind the library was the immunoSEQ multiplex PCR assay. The authors' analysis ran thus. A statistical classification framework was built to diagnose cytomegalovirus status from the catalog of TCR beta chain sequences. In TCRdb, the immuneACCESS table is reduced to in-frame sequences with V and J assigned. These tables do not hold every clone; where another copy was compared, an unresolved V gene accounts for under half, and the others remain unexplained. V and J calls and clone size are as listed in that table; D and trimming were resolved from the DNA. Across this sample there are some 200,000 clones, with more than 65% seen only once. Roughly 12% of the sample is in the top ten clones. The clonotype was recovered from a young woman in good health and CMV-seropositive. Sequences were obtained from PBMCs.

The sequenced DNA is TGTGCCATCAGAAGACTAGCGGGAGGCGAGAGCTCCTACAATGAGCAGTTCTTC. Translation gives CAIRRLAGGESSYNEQFF. The chain is encoded by TRBV10-3 joined to TRBJ2-1, with 13 middle bases fitting TRBD2. V and J are trimmed by 6 bases and 0 bases, and the gene matches miss 8 bases of the junction. From the cysteine through the phenylalanine, the CDR3 covers 18 amino acids. Only the CDR3 part of the read is kept: 54 bases, read in frame from the first base. The germline V gene gives CDR1 as ENHRY and CDR2 as SYGVKD.